These T cell receptor beta chains were read from a single sample in a study of CD8+ T cells in alopecia areata. Sequencing was performed with immunoSEQ multiplex PCR; in TCRdb, only in-frame clones are kept and a portion is missing. The sample lists roughly 210,000 clones, roughly 40% occurring once. The sample in question was CD4+ T cells sorted from blood, obtained between weeks 36 and 40, from a patient treated with tofacitinib. The receptors derive from a human donor with alopecia areata. Both conserved end residues are part of each CDR3. Fields, in order: clone size, D gene, J gene, V gene, CDR3 DNA, CDR3 protein. D genes are given only for firm matches. Clone size is stated in some rows and not others, as once, few, many or a class when expanded.

many - TRBJ2-5 TRBV2 TGTGCCAGCAGCGAGCGTCGGGCCACCCAGTACTTC CASSERRATQYF
- - TRBJ2-7 TRBV2 TGTGCCAGCAATCGTGTCACCTACGAGCAGTACTTC CASNRVTYEQYF
once - TRBJ2-5 TRBV21-1 TGTGCCAGCAGCGGACGGCGCGAGACTAGCAATCCCCAAGAGACCCAGTACTTC CASSGRRETSNPQETQYF
- - TRBJ1-2 TRBV4-2 TGTGCCAGCAGCCAAGAACCCGTGAGGGCGGCTAACTATGGCTACACCTTC CASSQEPVRAANYGYTF
once - TRBJ2-2 TRBV4-2 TGTGCCAGCAGCCAAGATAGAGGGAGCACCGGGGAGCTGTTTTTT CASSQDRGSTGELFF
- TRBD2 TRBJ2-1 TRBV7-2 TGTGCCAGCCGAGGTGGGAGGGTGCAGTTCTTC CASRGGRVQFF
once TRBD1 TRBJ2-1 TRBV2 TGTGCCAGCATTAAAGAGCAGGGGGCTAGCACTGAGCAGTTCTTC CASIKEQGASTEQFF
- TRBD2 TRBJ2-2 TRBV6-5 TGTGCCAGCAGGCGAGCGGGAGGCACCGGGGAGCTGTTTTTT CASRRAGGTGELFF
few TRBD2 TRBJ2-1 TRBV5-5 TGTGCCAGCAGCTTGGCCGATCTAGGGGAGGGGCAGTTCTTC CASSLADLGEGQFF
- TRBD2 TRBJ2-5 TRBV4-1 TGCGCCAGCAGCCCGACGGGCGGGAGAGAGACCCAGTACTTC CASSPTGGRETQYF
- - TRBJ2-4 TRBV7-8 TGTGCCAGCAGCTTAATGGATACGACTCCTATTCAGTACTTC CASSLMDTTPIQYF
- - TRBJ1-1 TRBV25-1 TGTGCCAGCAGTGCGAAAATGCGCACCACTGAAGCTTTCTTT CASSAKMRTTEAFF
- - TRBJ2-7 TRBV29-1 TGCAGCGCCTCGAGAGGCAGGAATCCCTACGAGCAGTACTTC CSASRGRNPYEQYF
- TRBD2 TRBJ2-1 TRBV11-2 TGTGCCAGCAGCCCAACTAGCGGGAGTGGCCAAGAGCAGTTCTTC CASSPTSGSGQEQFF
few - TRBJ1-3 TRBV9 TGTGCCAGCAGCGTCTCTACTGGAAACACCATATATTTT CASSVSTGNTIYF
- - TRBJ1-1 TRBV30 TGTGCCTGGAGTGCAGGCAGAAAGAACACTGAAGCTTTCTTT CAWSAGRKNTEAFF
- - TRBJ2-4 TRBV7-9 TGTGCCAGCAGCCCCCTTGGGGGGAACTTACCCAAAAACATTCAGTACTTC CASSPLGGNLPKNIQYF
- - TRBJ2-1 TRBV4-2 TGTGCCAGCAGCCAAGATGGAGGACCTGGGGATGAGCAGTTCTTC CASSQDGGPGDEQFF
- - TRBJ2-2 TRBV6-5 TGTGCCAGCAGAAATGACTTCTACACCGGGGAGCTGTTTTTT CASRNDFYTGELFF
few TRBD1 TRBJ2-7 TRBV6-6 TGTGCCACAGCGGACAGGGGCTACGAGCAGTACTTC CATADRGYEQYF
- TRBD1 TRBJ2-3 TRBV27 TGTGCCAGCAGTACCCGGGACAGGGCATCGGCAGATACGCAGTATTTT CASSTRDRASADTQYF
- - TRBJ1-2 TRBV7-8 TGTGCCAGCAGCTTAGATGTTCCCTATGGCTACACCTTC CASSLDVPYGYTF
few - TRBJ1-5 TRBV30 TGTGCCTGGAGTCTCGGGAGATCGGATCAGCCCCAGCATTTT CAWSLGRSDQPQHF
- TRBD1 TRBJ2-7 TRBV27 TGTGCCAGCAGTGGGACAGTCGGCCGGGACGAGCAGTACTTC CASSGTVGRDEQYF
- TRBD1 TRBJ1-2 TRBV10-3 TGTGCCTCACAGAGACAGGGAGGCTATGGCTACACCTTC CASQRQGGYGYTF
- - TRBJ2-7 TRBV30 TGTGCCTGGAGTTCTGGACAGATAGAATACGAGCAGTACTTC CAWSSGQIEYEQYF
- - TRBJ2-7 TRBV29-1 TGCAGCGTTGAAGCCATGTACGAGCAGTACTTC CSVEAMYEQYF
- - TRBJ1-2 TRBV27 TGTGCCAGCAGTTCCCCCAAGGGCTATGGCTACACCTTC CASSSPKGYGYTF
- TRBD2 TRBJ2-1 TRBV30 TGTGCCTGGGGTCCCGGGAGGGCCTCCTACAATGAGCAGTTCTTC CAWGPGRASYNEQFF
few TRBD2 TRBJ2-7 TRBV4-1 TGCGCCAGCAGCCAAGAGGGCCTAGCGGTAGGGTACGAGCAGTACTTC CASSQEGLAVGYEQYF
few - TRBJ2-5 TRBV27 TGTGCCAGCAGTCTACGGACTCCGGCGGGTCACGAGACCCAGTACTTC CASSLRTPAGHETQYF
- - TRBJ2-7 TRBV5-1 TGCGCCAGCAGCCCCTCCCCGGGGTCCTACGAGCAGTACTTC CASSPSPGSYEQYF
few TRBD1 TRBJ2-7 TRBV30 TGTGCCTGGGAGTGGGCGTGGGACAGACTGTACTTC CAWEWAWDRLYF
once - TRBJ2-2 TRBV7-2 TGTGCCAGCAGCCCAGGTTGGGGGCCCGGGGAGCTGTTTTTT CASSPGWGPGELFF
- - TRBJ2-3 TRBV5-8 TGTGCCAGCAGCTCCGGGACTGGGATCACTAGCACAGATACGCAGTATTTT CASSSGTGITSTDTQYF
few - TRBJ2-4 TRBV6-6 TGTGCCAGCAGTTCGTCACAGATTCTAGCCAAAAACATTCAGTACTTC CASSSSQILAKNIQYF
- - TRBJ1-2 TRBV6-6 TGTGCCAGCAGTCCTCGAGGGGGGATTGGCTACACCTTC CASSPRGGIGYTF
- TRBD1 TRBJ2-5 TRBV5-6 TGTGCCAGCAGTACAAACAGGGGCGGCGAGACCCAGTACTTC CASSTNRGGETQYF
- TRBD2 TRBJ2-1 TRBV6-6 TGTGCCAGCAGTTACTCGAGGACTAGCATTGTCAATGAGCAGTTCTTC CASSYSRTSIVNEQFF
few - TRBJ2-6 TRBV19 TGTGCCAGTGGATCTGGGGCCAACGTCCTGACTTTC CASGSGANVLTF
once - TRBJ2-5 TRBV7-2 TGTGCCAGCAGGCCCGGGGCGCAAGAGACCCAGTACTTC CASRPGAQETQYF
few - TRBJ2-2 TRBV10-3 TGTGCCATCAGTGCGGGGACCGGGGAGCTGTTTTTT CAISAGTGELFF
- - TRBJ2-2 TRBV7-7 TGTGCTAGCAGCCACGGGGGGAACACCGGGGAGCTGTTTTTT CASSHGGNTGELFF
few TRBD2 TRBJ2-7 TRBV6-5 TGTGCCAGCAGCGAGTCTAGCGGGAGATACGAGCAGTACTTC CASSESSGRYEQYF
- - TRBJ2-7 TRBV15 TGTGCCACCAGCTCCCGGGACAAGTACTACGAGCAGTACTTC CATSSRDKYYEQYF
- TRBD1 TRBJ1-2 TRBV6-6 TGTGCCAGCACCCAGGGGGGCTCGAACTATGGCTACACCTTC CASTQGGSNYGYTF